This T cell receptor beta chain was captured in a study of cytomegalovirus exposure and HLA in healthy donors. Study outcomes and limitations: A later analysis linked a missense DCLRE1C variant to TCR beta V- and J-gene trimming. Accurate HLA-A and HLA-B prediction from TCR beta sequences was reported for most subjects.

Germline V gene sequence: CDR1 MNHEY, CDR2 SMNVEV (reference sequence). The CDR3 covers 13 residues. Trimming removed 0 bases from V and 1 base from J, with 3 bases in between. The PCR employed 60 Vbeta primers together with 13 Jbeta primers. The table came from immunoSEQ multiplex PCR; TCRdb's copy has only in-frame clones and leaves some out. The sample has around 190,000 clones, approximately 80% seen once. As to this clone: Its antigen is undetermined.

The TCR was taken from a man aged 60-69 years in good health and CMV-seronegative. The chain couples TRBV27 to TRBJ1-1, with unresolved D. The sample consisted of PBMCs. CDR3 sequence: CASSLSRNTEAFF. Written as DNA, the CDR3 is TGTGCCAGCAGTTTATCTAGGAACACTGAAGCTTTCTTT.